Sequencing of this T cell receptor (beta chain) was carried out in a study of blood T cell repertoires in COVID-19. Study details: Whether acute or convalescent, the COVID-19 samples came from the United States, Italy and Spain.

Only in-frame clones appear in the TCRdb table, and some are missing; sequencing was by immunoSEQ multiplex PCR. This table holds around 150,000 clones, 84% found once. The CDR3 extends over 15 amino acids. Trimming left V 3 bases short and J 3 bases short, with 15 bases between. In germline, CDR1 is LNHDA, CDR2 SQIVND (reference sequence). The sequenced sample consisted of peripheral blood. The rearrangement uses TRBV19 and TRBJ2-7, with D tentatively TRBD1 (5 bases). The sequence came from a man aged 70 or older with acute or convalescent COVID-19. The CDR3 DNA reads TGTGCCAGTAGTATCACCCAGGGTTGGAGCTACGAGCAGTACTTC. Protein sequence: CASSITQGWSYEQYF.